A single sample is the source of the 18 T cell receptor beta chains below, sequenced in a study of cytomegalovirus exposure and HLA in healthy donors. PCR employed 60 Vbeta and 13 Jbeta primers. Measured with immunoSEQ multiplex PCR; TCRdb has only the in-frame clones, and not every one. This repertoire shows approximately 140,000 clones, around 78% found once; its top ten account for 1.5%. The sequenced sample was PBMCs. These receptors were taken from a woman younger than 30 in good health and CMV-seronegative.

The rearrangement links TRBV2 to TRBJ2-5; 9 bases match TRBD2. CDR3 size: 15 residues. V was pared by 1 base and J by 5 bases, with 5 bases of the junction left unmatched. Germline values: CDR1 SNHLY, CDR2 FYNNEI. The CDR3: CASSEEVAGEETQYF. For the CDR3, the DNA is TGTGCCAGCAGTGAAGAAGTAGCGGGAGAGGAGACCCAGTACTTC.

The gene calls are TRBV6-4 and TRBJ1-1, with D maybe TRBD1 (5 bases). The CDR3 extends over 13 amino acids. In germline, CDR1 is MRHNA, CDR2 SNTAGT. CDR3 sequence: CAHSRGVNTEAFF. In DNA form, the CDR3 reads TGTGCTCACTCCCGGGGGGTGAACACTGAAGCTTTCTTT.

This clone has just a few counts. V is TRBV19 and J is TRBJ2-2; D gene uncertain. Trimming shortened V by 5 bases and J by 2 bases, and 12 bases separated the two germline ends. The CDR3 sequence is 15 residues long. CDR1 and CDR2 from the germline V gene are LNHDA and SQIVND (reference sequence). CDR3 sequence reads: CASSSQLVNTGELFF. Written as DNA, the CDR3 is TGTGCCAGTAGTTCCCAGTTGGTAAACACCGGGGAGCTGTTTTTT.

V gene TRBV7-6 combines with J gene TRBJ1-2, with 9 nucleotides matching TRBD1. The CDR3 length is 15 residues. Germline CDR1 reads SGHVS; CDR2 reads FNYEAQ. V shed 4 bases, J shed 5 bases, and the junction held 8 bases outside the gene matches. The CDR3 region is CASSYDGTGFYGYTF. CDR3 sequence (DNA): TGTGCCAGCAGCTATGACGGGACAGGGTTTTATGGCTACACCTTC.

The CDR3 sequence is CASSSSGGGFTEAFF. The CDR3 nucleotides read TGTGCCAGCAGTTCGTCGGGGGGGGGTTTTACTGAAGCTTTCTTT. The chain uses TRBV6-5 and TRBJ1-1, with D possibly being TRBD1 (5 bases). Germline-derived CDR1 and CDR2 are MNHEY and SVGAGI. Trimming removed 4 bases at V and 5 bases at J, with 17 bases between. The CDR3 length is 15 residues.

V usage is TRBV11-2 and J usage is TRBJ2-4; TRBD2 is a possible D gene (5 bases). The CDR3 contains 17 residues. V lost 0 bases, J lost 0 bases, and 12 bases lay in between. The V gene's germline CDR1 is SGHAT and CDR2 FQNNGV. The CDR3 bases are TGTGCCAGCAGCTTAGAGGTCGGCGGGCTAGCCAAAAACATTCAGTACTTC. Encoded protein: CASSLEVGGLAKNIQYF. Supplemented by reference TRBV11-2 and TRBJ2-4, the full variable domain reads EAGVAQSPRYKIIEKRQSVAFWCNPISGHATLYWYQQILGQGPKLLIQFQNNGVVDDSQLPKDRFSAERLKGVDSTLKIQPAKLEDSAVYLCASSLEVGGLAKNIQYFGAGTRLSVL.

This chain uses TRBV5-6 with TRBJ2-2; D is ambiguous. CDR1 is SGHDT, CDR2 YYEEEE, per germline. V lost 1 base and J 1 base, leaving 8 bases between the germline ends. The CDR3 spans 15 residues. The CDR3 DNA reads TGTGCCAGCAGCTTGTACCCGGGGAACACCGGGGAGCTGTTTTTT. Residues: CASSLYPGNTGELFF.

The V call is TRBV9, the J call TRBJ1-2; 7 nucleotides align to TRBD1. The CDR3 spans 19 residues. Trimming removed 3 bases from V and 2 bases from J; junction bases left unmatched: 19. Germline CDR1 and CDR2: SGDLS and YYNGEE. CDR3 sequence: CASSADVGQTALRNYGYTF. DNA for the CDR3: TGTGCCAGCAGCGCAGATGTGGGACAGACCGCCCTTAGAAACTATGGCTACACCTTC.

Worth noting for this clone: This CDR3 is also generated by other DNA sequences in the sample. The chain employs TRBV29-1 and TRBJ2-1, with 7 bases that match TRBD1. V dropped 6 bases and J dropped 0; count of bases not matched to a gene: 5. CDR1 and CDR2 from the germline V gene are SQVTM and ANQGSEA. The CDR3 extends over 14 amino acids. The CDR3 DNA follows: TGCAGCGTACCCGCAGGGGGCTCCTACAATGAGCAGTTCTTC. It codes for CSVPAGGSYNEQFF.

The chain recombines TRBV7-9 with TRBJ1-2; D gene unclear. V shed 4 bases and J shed 2 bases, with 14 bases lying between them. Per the germline V gene, CDR1 is SEHNR and CDR2 is FQNEAQ (reference sequence). This CDR3 has 15 residues. CDR3 protein: CASSSPGGRNYGYTF. CDR3 in DNA: TGTGCCAGCAGCTCCCCGGGCGGGCGAAACTATGGCTACACCTTC.

The genes are TRBV9 and TRBJ2-1, with 8 bases fitting TRBD2. The CDR3 is 18 amino acids. Germline V gene sequence: CDR1 SGDLS, CDR2 YYNGEE. Trimming cost V 0 bases and J 2 bases; bases outside gene matches: 10. The CDR3 loop is CASSVVAGGSQTYNEQFF. CDR3 nucleotide sequence: TGTGCCAGCAGCGTAGTTGCGGGAGGTTCCCAAACCTACAATGAGCAGTTCTTC.

V usage is TRBV4-1 and J usage is TRBJ2-7, with 10 bases matching TRBD2. Germline V gene sequence: CDR1 MGHRA, CDR2 YSYEKL. V was pared by 3 bases and J by 2 bases, with 10 bases of the junction left unmatched. The CDR3 totals 17 residues. The DNA for the CDR3 is TGCGCCAGCAGCCAGGCCCCTACTAGCGGGGCCCCCTACGAGCAGTACTTC. It codes for CASSQAPTSGAPYEQYF.

The chain joins TRBV7-9 to TRBJ2-3; 9 nucleotides match TRBD2. V shed 4 bases, J shed 0 bases, and the junction held 8 bases outside the gene matches. The length of the CDR3 is 17 residues. Germline assignment: CDR1 SEHNR and CDR2 FQNEAQ (reference sequence). CDR3 in DNA: TGTGCCAGCAGCTCACTCCAGCGGGAGGCCAGCACAGATACGCAGTATTTT. It specifies CASSSLQREASTDTQYF. The whole variable domain, filled in from reference TRBV7-9 and TRBJ2-3, reads DTGVSQNPRHKITKRGQNVTFRCDPISEHNRLYWYRQTLGQGPEFLTYFQNEAQLEKSRLLSDRFSAERPKGSFSTLEIQRTEQGDSAMYLCASSSLQREASTDTQYFGPGTRLTVL.

The CDR3 loop reads CASFAGWGLAVQETQYF. CDR3 DNA sequence: TGTGCCAGCTTTGCTGGGTGGGGACTAGCGGTTCAAGAGACCCAGTACTTC. The chain is built from TRBV2 and TRBJ2-5; 11 nucleotides align to TRBD2. CDR3 size: 17 residues. CDR1 is SNHLY and CDR2 is FYNNEI in the germline V gene. V lost 8 bases, J lost 2 bases, and 13 bases stayed unmatched.

This clone was recorded once. CDR3 coding DNA: TGTGCCATCAGTGACCCGGGACAGGGAAAAACTGAAGCTTTCTTT. Translating it yields CAISDPGQGKTEAFF. The V and J genes are TRBV10-3 and TRBJ1-1; 9 nucleotides align to TRBD1. Germline lookup yields CDR1 ENHRY and CDR2 SYGVKD. This CDR3 spans 15 amino acids. With 3 bases clipped from V and 5 bases from J, the junction kept 7 bases outside the gene matches.

This chain connects TRBV14 to TRBJ1-3; unclear D gene. CDR3 length: 13 amino acids. V dropped 1 base and J dropped 4 bases, with 5 bases sitting between them. Germline loops: CDR1 SGHDN, CDR2 FVKESK. CDR3 bases: TGTGCCAGCAGCCAAGCGGGGGGAAACACCATATATTTT. Its translation is CASSQAGGNTIYF.

The rearrangement links TRBV7-8 to TRBJ2-5; D gene unclear. The J call could be wrong; TRBJ2-7 is a better fit for the DNA end. Germline assignment: CDR1 SGHVS and CDR2 FQNEAQ. The CDR3 spans 11 residues. CDR3 loop: CASSLYHEQYF. In nucleotides, the CDR3 is TGTGCCAGCAGCTTATACCACGAGCAGTACTTC.

This clone was seen a handful of times. V and J are TRBV4-1 and TRBJ2-3; TRBD2 agrees at 11 bases. After removal of 0 bases from V and 3 bases from J, the junction contained 2 bases not matched to a gene. The CDR3 is 16 residues long. Germline V gene sequence: CDR1 MGHRA, CDR2 YSYEKL. CDR3 protein: CASSQDRTSGTDTQYF. In DNA form, the CDR3 reads TGCGCCAGCAGCCAAGACAGGACTAGCGGGACAGATACGCAGTATTTT.